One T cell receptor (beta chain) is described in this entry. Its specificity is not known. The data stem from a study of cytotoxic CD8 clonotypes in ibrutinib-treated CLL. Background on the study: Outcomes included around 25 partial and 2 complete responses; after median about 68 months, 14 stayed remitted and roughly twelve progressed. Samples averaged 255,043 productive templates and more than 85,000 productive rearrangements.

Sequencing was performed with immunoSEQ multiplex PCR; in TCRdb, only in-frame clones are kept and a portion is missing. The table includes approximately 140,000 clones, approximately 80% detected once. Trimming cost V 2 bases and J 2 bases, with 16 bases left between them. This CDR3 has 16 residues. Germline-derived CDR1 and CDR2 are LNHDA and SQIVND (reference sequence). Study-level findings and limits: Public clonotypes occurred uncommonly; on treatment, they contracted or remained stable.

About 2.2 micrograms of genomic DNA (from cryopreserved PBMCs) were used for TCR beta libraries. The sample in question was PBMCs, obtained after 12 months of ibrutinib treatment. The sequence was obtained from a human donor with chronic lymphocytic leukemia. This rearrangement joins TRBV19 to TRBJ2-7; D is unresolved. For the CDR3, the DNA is TGTGCCAGTAGTATAACGGCTAGTCCCAATACCTACGAGCAGTACTTC. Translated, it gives CASSITASPNTYEQYF.